This T cell receptor beta chain was identified in a study of blood T cell repertoires in COVID-19 (dated by TCRdb to 2020 to 2021). About the full investigation: Samples covering the acute and convalescent phases of COVID-19 were provided by collaborators in the United States, Italy and Spain. The prospective study material was composed of cDNA or gDNA derived from T cells, B-cell-depleted T cells, or PBMCs. The dataset comprised deeply sampled blood TCRbeta repertoires from subjects exposed to, actively infected with, or recovered from COVID-19. The repertoires were made available in a free public database intended to serve as a resource for research on the immune response to SARS-CoV-2. Samples were obtained from the ongoing ImmuneRACE study (first 160 participants) and from some 1,300 subjects provided by 6 global collaborators. Sample metadata almost always included a de-identified subject ID, COVID-19 status, age in years and sex. Where HLA class I and class II types were available, the types were taken from metadata supplied by the sample provider, not from assay-based typing. Overall results and qualifications from the work: The amount of clinical and demographic metadata varied by source and participant and was provided uncurated.

Comment on this clone: Its antigen target is currently unknown. Base qualities were left out, and no much larger clone turns up one base away.

Per the germline V gene, SGDLS is the CDR1 and YYNGEE is the CDR2. V and J lose 0 bases and 3 bases, and a span of 12 bases separates them. The CDR3 goes from the cysteine to the phenylalanine over 15 residues. The read is trimmed to its CDR3 DNA, 45 bases read in frame from base 1. Collaborating institutions collected whole blood in K2EDTA tubes following their own protocols. For TCRbeta analysis, collaborators shipped samples in one of three forms: frozen whole blood, isolated PBMCs, or DNA extracted from either of those sample types. TCRbeta CDR3 regions were amplified from genomic DNA using the immunoSEQ Assay, a bias-controlled multiplex PCR. The source study handled its data this way. The number of nucleated cells in each sample was estimated by amplification of reference gene primers within the assay. To quantify the absolute abundance of each unique TCRbeta CDR3 rearrangement, sequence reads were collapsed and filtered. For each sample, productive Simpson clonality was calculated by taking the square root of Simpson's diversity index across productive rearrangements. Held by TCRdb, this immuneACCESS table contains in-frame sequences only and omits some clones. Under half of the omission traces to an unresolved V gene where checked; the cause of the rest is unknown. D and trimming were read from the DNA, whereas the V and J calls and clone size are those reported in that table. For this sample there are more than 150,000 clones; around 85% appear just once. The ten largest clones add up to 4% of the sample.

The rearranged chain carries TRBV9 and TRBJ1-2, and the D gene may be TRBD1, 5 bases matching. This TCR came from a woman in her 70s with acute or convalescent COVID-19. Sequenced: peripheral blood. The CDR3 corresponds to CASSVEPRADYGYTF. In nucleotide form, the sequence is TGTGCCAGCAGCGTAGAGCCCAGGGCGGACTATGGCTACACCTTC.